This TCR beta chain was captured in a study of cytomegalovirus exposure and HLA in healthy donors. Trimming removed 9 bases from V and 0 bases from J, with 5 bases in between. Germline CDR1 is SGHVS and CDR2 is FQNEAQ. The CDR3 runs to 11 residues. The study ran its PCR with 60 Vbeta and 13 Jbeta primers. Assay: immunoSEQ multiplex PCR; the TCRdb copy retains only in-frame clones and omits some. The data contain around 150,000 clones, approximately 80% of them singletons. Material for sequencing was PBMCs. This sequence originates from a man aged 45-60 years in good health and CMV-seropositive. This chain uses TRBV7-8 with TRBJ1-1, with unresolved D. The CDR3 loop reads CASVLNTEAFF. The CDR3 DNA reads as TGTGCCAGTGTCTTGAACACTGAAGCTTTCTTT.